The present entry profiles one T cell receptor beta chain with its context. Its target is unknown. CDR1 and CDR2 (germline): MNHEY, SVGEGT. This CDR3 is 14 amino acids long. Trimming left V 2 bases short and J 1 base short, with 8 bases between. This table comes from immunoSEQ multiplex PCR, and its TCRdb copy is limited to in-frame clones, with some not included. The table has about 93,000 clones, roughly 91% seen once; the top ten hold about 2.6%. This sample is drawn from a study of T cell responses to AZD1222 COVID-19 vaccine. Study-wide results and caveats: Repertoires were collected only later (after the peak T cell response had occurred). Donors were mostly white British, more females; clonal diversity possibly underestimated. Among spike-specific TCRs, nearly half reportedly target unmutated variant regions. Seropositive at baseline were only a handful of AZD1222 recipients.

This chain connects TRBV6-2 or TRBV6-3 to TRBJ1-1; possible D gene TRBD1, 5 bases. This TCR was recovered from an adult in good health. The input for sequencing was peripheral blood, taken on day 0 of MenACWY control vaccination. The CDR3 DNA reads TGTGCCAGCAGTTACCCCCAGGGGAACACTGAAGCTTTCTTT. This sequence encodes CASSYPQGNTEAFF.